This TCR beta chain was sequenced for a study of T-cell memory formation after mild COVID-19. The ends lost 5 bases at V and 2 bases at J; junction bases unmatched: 5. The CDR3 is made up of 14 amino acids. The germline V gene encodes CDR1 MNHNS and CDR2 SASEGT. Study-level points and caveats: Shrinking CD4+ clones resided mostly in CM and EM, and CD8+ ones in EMRA. Pre-infection memory already had some responding clones, implying cross-reactive memory joined.

TCRdb passed the 5' RACE reads through MiXCR, listing each CDR3 protein once. The repertoire consists of roughly 340,000 distinct CDR3 sequences, with about a sixth occurring once and the leading ten covering 20% to 25%. The sample holds a few counts of this clonotype. Its antigen is not known. The source material was PBMCs or a T cell subset sorted from them (not recorded which). V usage is TRBV6-1 and J usage is TRBJ2-7; 8 nucleotides line up with TRBD1. The sequence was obtained from a man younger than 35 who had mild COVID-19 (a few samples of this study predate the infection). Cell type and time point are not known. CDR3 residues: CASSTLGQAYEQYF. The CDR3 nucleotides read TGTGCCAGCAGTACCCTGGGACAGGCCTACGAGCAGTACTTC.